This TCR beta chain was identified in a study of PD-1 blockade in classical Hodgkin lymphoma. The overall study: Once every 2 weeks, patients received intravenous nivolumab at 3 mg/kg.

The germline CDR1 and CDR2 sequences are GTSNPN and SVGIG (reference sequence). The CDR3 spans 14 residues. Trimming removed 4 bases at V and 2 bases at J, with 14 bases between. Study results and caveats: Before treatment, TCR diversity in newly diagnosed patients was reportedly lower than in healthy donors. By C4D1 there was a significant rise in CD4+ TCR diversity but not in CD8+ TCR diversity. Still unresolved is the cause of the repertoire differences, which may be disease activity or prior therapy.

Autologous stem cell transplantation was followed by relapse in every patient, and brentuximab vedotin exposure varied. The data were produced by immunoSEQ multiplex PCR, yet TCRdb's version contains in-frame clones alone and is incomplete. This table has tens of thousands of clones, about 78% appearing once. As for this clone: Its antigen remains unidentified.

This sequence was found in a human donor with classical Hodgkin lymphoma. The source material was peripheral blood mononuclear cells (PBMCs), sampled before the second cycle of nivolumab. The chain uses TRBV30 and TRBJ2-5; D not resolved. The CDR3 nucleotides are TGTGCCTGGACCGCGAACGGCGTACAAGAGACCCAGTACTTC. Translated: CAWTANGVQETQYF.